This is a list of T cell receptor beta chains from one sample in a study of T cells in tumors after PD-1 blockade. Method: immunoSEQ multiplex PCR; TCRdb's copy keeps in-frame clones and lacks some. The sample has approximately 47,000 clones, under 85% seen once; the top ten hold 7.5% to 9.5%. The source was PBMCs, collected before anti-PD-1 therapy. These TCRs come from a human donor with advanced basal cell or squamous cell carcinoma (not recorded which). Each CDR3 is given with its conserved first and last residue.

TRBV21-1 | CASSKEYGSPSNYGYTF
TRBV6-5 | CASTREWHETQYF
TRBV19 | CASSIAGEYEQYF
TRBV19 | CASSPTGLASVGFF
TRBV2 | CASSEEVRVGYTF
TRBV27 | CASSSQGTYALAGANVLTF
TRBV20-1 | CSASLRGNYNEQFF
TRBV28 | CASSLAGTNEQFF
TRBV5-1 | CASSAEGQPYEQYF
TRBV18 | CASSPDPYTYRGNTIYF
TRBV7-9 | CASSTLAGAFNEQFF
TRBV5-1 | CASSLEPLGAGQPQHF